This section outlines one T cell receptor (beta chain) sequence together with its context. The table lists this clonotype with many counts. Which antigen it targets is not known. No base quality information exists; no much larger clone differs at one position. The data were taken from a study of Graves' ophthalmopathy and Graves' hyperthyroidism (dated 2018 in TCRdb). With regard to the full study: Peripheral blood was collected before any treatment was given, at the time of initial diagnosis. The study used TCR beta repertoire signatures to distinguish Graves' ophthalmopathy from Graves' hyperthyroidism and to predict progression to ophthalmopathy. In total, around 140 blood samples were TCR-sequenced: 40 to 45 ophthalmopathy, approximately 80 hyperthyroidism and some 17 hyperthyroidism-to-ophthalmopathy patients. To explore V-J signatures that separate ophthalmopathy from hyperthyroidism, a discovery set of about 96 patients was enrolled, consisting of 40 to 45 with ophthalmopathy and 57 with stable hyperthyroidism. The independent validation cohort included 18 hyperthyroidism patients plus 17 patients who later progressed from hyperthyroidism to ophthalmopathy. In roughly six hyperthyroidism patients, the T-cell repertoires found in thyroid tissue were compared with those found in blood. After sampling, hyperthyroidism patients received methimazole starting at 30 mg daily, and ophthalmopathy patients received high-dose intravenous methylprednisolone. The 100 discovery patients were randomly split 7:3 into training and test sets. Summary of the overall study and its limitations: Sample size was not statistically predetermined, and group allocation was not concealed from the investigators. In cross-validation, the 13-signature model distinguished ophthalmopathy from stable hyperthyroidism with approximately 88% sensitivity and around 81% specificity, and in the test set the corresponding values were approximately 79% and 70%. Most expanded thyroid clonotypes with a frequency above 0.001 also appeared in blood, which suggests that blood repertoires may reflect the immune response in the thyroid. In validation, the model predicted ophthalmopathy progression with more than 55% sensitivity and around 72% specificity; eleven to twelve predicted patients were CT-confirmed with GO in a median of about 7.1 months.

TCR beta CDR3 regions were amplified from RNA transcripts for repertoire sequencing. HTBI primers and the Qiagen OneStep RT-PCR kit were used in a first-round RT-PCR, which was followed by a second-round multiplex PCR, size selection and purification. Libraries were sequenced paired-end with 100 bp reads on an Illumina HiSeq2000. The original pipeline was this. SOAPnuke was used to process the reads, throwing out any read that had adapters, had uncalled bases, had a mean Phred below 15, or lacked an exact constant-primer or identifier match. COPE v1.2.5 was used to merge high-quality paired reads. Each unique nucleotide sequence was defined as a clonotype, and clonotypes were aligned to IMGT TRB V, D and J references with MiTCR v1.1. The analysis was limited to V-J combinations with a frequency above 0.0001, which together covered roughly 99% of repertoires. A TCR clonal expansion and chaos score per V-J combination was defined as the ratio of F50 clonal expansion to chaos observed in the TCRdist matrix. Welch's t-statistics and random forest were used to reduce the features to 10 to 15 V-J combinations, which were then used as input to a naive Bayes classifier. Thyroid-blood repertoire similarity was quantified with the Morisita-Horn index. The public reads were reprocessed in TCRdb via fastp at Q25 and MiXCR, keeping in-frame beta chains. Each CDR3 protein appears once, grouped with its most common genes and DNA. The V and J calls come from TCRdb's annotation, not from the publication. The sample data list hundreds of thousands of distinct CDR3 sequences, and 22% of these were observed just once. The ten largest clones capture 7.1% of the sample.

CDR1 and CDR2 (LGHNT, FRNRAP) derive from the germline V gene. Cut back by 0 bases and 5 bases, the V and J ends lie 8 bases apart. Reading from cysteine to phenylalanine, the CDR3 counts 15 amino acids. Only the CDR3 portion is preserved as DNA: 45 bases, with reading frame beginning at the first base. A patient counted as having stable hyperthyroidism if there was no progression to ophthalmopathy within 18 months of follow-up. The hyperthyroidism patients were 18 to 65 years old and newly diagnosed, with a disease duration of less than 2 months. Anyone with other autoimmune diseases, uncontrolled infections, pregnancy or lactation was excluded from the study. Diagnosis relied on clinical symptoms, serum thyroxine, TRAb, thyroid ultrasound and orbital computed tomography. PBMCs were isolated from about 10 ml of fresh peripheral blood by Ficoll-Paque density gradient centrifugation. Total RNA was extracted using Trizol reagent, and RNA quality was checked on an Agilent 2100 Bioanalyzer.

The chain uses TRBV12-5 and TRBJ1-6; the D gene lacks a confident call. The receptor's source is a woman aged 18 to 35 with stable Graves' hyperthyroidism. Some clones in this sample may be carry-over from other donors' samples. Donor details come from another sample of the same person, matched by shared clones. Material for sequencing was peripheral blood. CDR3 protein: CASGLVPENNSPLHF. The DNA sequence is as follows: TGTGCTAGTGGTTTGGTACCGGAAAATAATTCACCCCTCCACTTT.